These T cell receptor beta chains were read from a single sample in a study of blood T cell repertoires in COVID-19. TCRdb's copy holds only in-frame clones and misses some; the assay was immunoSEQ multiplex PCR. The repertoire holds roughly 200,000 clones, with around 80% as singletons. Source material: peripheral blood. These receptors were collected from a woman in her fifties or sixties with COVID-19, enrolled during active disease. CDR3s include the opening cysteine and the closing phenylalanine or tryptophan. Fields, in order: D gene, J gene, clone size, V gene, CDR3 DNA, CDR3 protein. D genes are given only for firm matches. Clone size appears in some rows only: once, few, many, or a class for an expanded clone.

. | TRBJ2-2 | . | TRBV11-2 | TGTGCCAGCAGCTTAAGAGGGGGGGCCACCGGGGAGCTGTTTTTT | CASSLRGGATGELFF
TRBD2 | TRBJ2-2 | . | TRBV7-7 | TGTGCTAGCAGCTTTTCGGGAGGGCCTAGCGGGGAGCTGTTTTTT | CASSFSGGPSGELFF
TRBD1 | TRBJ2-7 | . | TRBV27 | TGTGCCAGCAGACCGGGACAGACAGTCTACGAGCAGTACTTC | CASRPGQTVYEQYF
TRBD1 | TRBJ2-2 | . | TRBV9 | TGTGCCAGCAGCGCCTCCGGGACAGGGACGTGGGGGGAGCTGTTTTTT | CASSASGTGTWGELFF
TRBD2 | TRBJ2-7 | . | TRBV29-1 | TGCAGCGTTACGACTAGCGGGAGCTACGAGCAGTACTTC | CSVTTSGSYEQYF
TRBD1 | TRBJ1-3 | . | TRBV28 | TGTGCCAGCGGGGTCCGGGACATGGACCTCCTGGGGACAGCTGGAAACACCATATATTTT | CASGVRDMDLLGTAGNTIYF
TRBD1 | TRBJ1-6 | . | TRBV15 | TGTGCCACCAGCAGAGACAGGGGGCTTTCATCCCTCCACTTT | CATSRDRGLSSLHF
TRBD1 | TRBJ1-4 | . | TRBV5-1 | TGCGCCAGCAGCTTGGGACAGGGTACCCAAAAACTGTTTTTT | CASSLGQGTQKLFF
TRBD2 | TRBJ2-3 | . | TRBV29-1 | TGCAGCGGAGCGCCAAGGGAGGGAGATACGCAGTATTTT | CSGAPREGDTQYF
. | TRBJ2-7 | . | TRBV4-3 | TGCGCCAGCAGCCAAGCCGGGATAGGACCTTACGAGCAGTACTTC | CASSQAGIGPYEQYF
. | TRBJ1-2 | once | TRBV11-2 | TGTGCCAGCAGCAACGACAGATATGGCTACACCTTC | CASSNDRYGYTF
TRBD1 | TRBJ1-2 | . | TRBV4-2 | TGTGCCAGCAGGGCCGGGACAGAGAAAGGCTACACCTTC | CASRAGTEKGYTF
. | TRBJ2-2 | . | TRBV5-1 | TGCGCCAGCAGCTCCGGGAGTACCGCCGGGGAGCTGTTTTTT | CASSSGSTAGELFF
. | TRBJ2-5 | . | TRBV6-5 | TGTGCCAGCAGAGACGACAGGTGGGGAGAGACCCAGTACTTC | CASRDDRWGETQYF
. | TRBJ2-2 | . | TRBV19 | TGTGCCAGTAGTCAGGGGATACCCGGGGAGCTGTTTTTT | CASSQGIPGELFF
TRBD2 | TRBJ2-7 | . | TRBV5-5 | TGTGCCAGCAGCTTGGGGACTAGCGGGACCTACGAGCAGTACTTC | CASSLGTSGTYEQYF
. | TRBJ1-2 | . | TRBV18 | TGTGCCAGCTCACCCGGACAGATAAACTATGGCTACACCTTC | CASSPGQINYGYTF
TRBD2 | TRBJ2-1 | . | TRBV19 | TGTGCCAGCGCTGCGGGCGGGGGGCCCAATGAGCAGTTCTTC | CASAAGGGPNEQFF
. | TRBJ1-2 | . | TRBV19 | TGTGCCAGTAGCGAAGGACCGGGGGGCTATGGCTACACCTTC | CASSEGPGGYGYTF
. | TRBJ2-1 | . | TRBV7-2 | TGTGCCAGCAGCTTAGCCCTGGGGGCGGGGGCTTACAATGAGCAGTTCTTC | CASSLALGAGAYNEQFF
TRBD2 | TRBJ2-7 | . | TRBV4-2 | TGTGCCAGCAGCCCGGGACTAGAAGGCTACGAGCAGTACTTC | CASSPGLEGYEQYF
TRBD2 | TRBJ2-7 | . | TRBV5-4 | TGTGCCAGCGCCCCGGGAGGGCCAGATGGCTACGAGCAGTACTTC | CASAPGGPDGYEQYF
TRBD2 | TRBJ2-3 | . | TRBV9 | TGTGCCAGCAGCGTAGTTGTCGGAACTAGCGGGGGCCACACAGATACGCAGTATTTT | CASSVVVGTSGGHTDTQYF
. | TRBJ1-1 | . | TRBV11-1 | TGTGCCAGCAGCTTAATGGAGAGCACTGAAGCTTTCTTT | CASSLMESTEAFF
. | TRBJ2-5 | . | TRBV6-1 | TGTGCCAGCAGTGAAGCAACAGGGAGAGGGGAGACCCAGTACTTC | CASSEATGRGETQYF
TRBD2 | TRBJ2-2 | . | TRBV2 | TGTGCCAGCAGTGTGCTGCGTAGCGGGGGATTGACCGGGGAGCTGTTTTTT | CASSVLRSGGLTGELFF
TRBD1 | TRBJ2-7 | . | TRBV4-3 | TGCGCCAGCAGTTTCGGGACAGGAACCAACTACGAGCAGTACTTC | CASSFGTGTNYEQYF
TRBD1 | TRBJ1-2 | many | TRBV28 | TGTGCCAGCAGTTTAAATCGACAGGGCCGCCCCTATGGCTACACCTTC | CASSLNRQGRPYGYTF
TRBD1 | TRBJ1-1 | . | TRBV11-2 | TGTGCCAGCAGCCCACGACAGGGGACGAACACTGAAGCTTTCTTT | CASSPRQGTNTEAFF